Described below is a single T cell receptor beta chain sequence and its context. This entry comes from a study of response to subunit inactivated influenza vaccine. MiXCR, run by TCRdb on the RT-PCR reads, gives a single entry per CDR3 protein. Of about 540,000 distinct CDR3 sequences listed, approximately 20% are singletons. This sample was also put to use in a study of T cells expressing NK-cell markers. As reported in that work: The authors generated TCR beta cDNA through 5'RACE template switching with UMIs. The authors sequenced eight donors, of whom seven were HCMV-seropositive and one was seronegative. The CD3+CD56-NKG2C+ fraction was also led by these clonotypes in several donors.

The TCR comes from a man in his fifties who received an inactivated influenza vaccine. Sequenced here: CD4+ T cells sorted from PBMCs, sampled 11 to 12 days after vaccination.

CDR3 nucleotide sequence: TGTGCCATCAGTGAGTTCACAGGGGGGATCACTGAAGCTTTCTTT. Its protein is CAISEFTGGITEAFF. This chain joins TRBV10-3 and TRBJ1-1, with 8 bases fitting TRBD1. Germline lookup yields CDR1 ENHRY and CDR2 SYGVKD. The CDR3 consists of 15 residues. The ends lost 1 base at V and 4 bases at J; junction bases unmatched: 5.